Listed here are 28 T cell receptor beta chains from one sample, sequenced in a study of CD8 T cells in Susac syndrome. Roughly 0.45 to 1 ug RNA was reverse transcribed with random hexamers. One entry per CDR3 protein, called by TCRdb with MiXCR from the immunoSEQ multiplex PCR reads. The sample has about 90,000 distinct CDR3 sequences; roughly 93% are singletons. Sequences were obtained from CD8+ T cells from PBMCs. The receptor set was obtained from a human donor in good health.

This clonotype was detected only once. The V call is TRBV20-1, the J call TRBJ1-6, with D uncertain. Deletions cut 0 bases from V and 7 bases from J, with 19 bases between. The germline V gene has CDR1 DFQATT and CDR2 SNEGSKA (reference sequence). CDR3 length: 17 residues. CDR3 bases: TGCAGTGCTAGAGATAGAGGGTCCCTCACGTTCAATTCACCCCTCCACTTT. Protein sequence: CSARDRGSLTFNSPLHF.

V usage is TRBV6-1 and J usage is TRBJ1-5; D unresolved. The CDR3 is 13 residues long. V gave up 7 bases and J gave up 1 base, with 8 bases separating them. Per the germline V gene, CDR1 is MNHNS and CDR2 is SASEGT. In DNA, the CDR3 is TGTGCCAGCAAATCCAGAAGCAATCAGCCCCAGCATTTT. Its protein is CASKSRSNQPQHF.

The J gene is TRBJ2-7, the V gene TRBV7-9; D is ambiguous. Trimming removed 0 bases at V and 6 bases at J, with 12 bases between. Germline loops: CDR1 SEHNR, CDR2 FQNEAQ (reference sequence). The CDR3 contains 14 residues. As DNA, the CDR3 is TGTGCCAGCAGCTTAGCAGGGTTCGGGCGCGAGCAGTACTTC. The encoded protein is CASSLAGFGREQYF.

The chain joins TRBV13 to TRBJ2-1; 7 bases fit TRBD2. The CDR3 spans 16 residues. From germline, CDR1 is PRHDT and CDR2 FYEKMQ (reference sequence). The V segment lost 0 bases and the J segment 4 bases; nucleotides outside the gene matches: 6. The CDR3 reads CASSLGSGKVYNEQFF. The CDR3 nucleotides are TGTGCCAGCAGCTTAGGAAGCGGGAAGGTTTACAATGAGCAGTTCTTC.

The CDR3 coding sequence is TGTGCCAGCAGCCAAGGTCAAGGACTTTATGAAAAACTGTTTTTT. Translated, it gives CASSQGQGLYEKLFF. The chain uses TRBV4-2 and TRBJ1-4, with D unclear. The length of the CDR3 is 15 residues. V lost 1 base and J lost 6, with 12 bases in between. Germline loops: CDR1 LGHNA, CDR2 YNFKEQ.

The chain couples TRBV13 to TRBJ2-7; 7 bases line up with TRBD1. In germline, CDR1 is PRHDT, CDR2 FYEKMQ (reference sequence). After removal of 5 bases from V and 3 bases from J, the junction contained 1 base not matched to a gene. The CDR3 sequence is 12 residues long. The CDR3 here is CASSRDSYEQYF. The CDR3 DNA reads TGTGCCAGCAGCCGGGACAGCTACGAGCAGTACTTC. Looking up the rest from reference TRBV13 and TRBJ2-7 gives the full variable domain: AAGVIQSPRHLIKEKRETATLKCYPIPRHDTVYWYQQGPGQDPQFLISFYEKMQSDKGSIPDRFSAQQFSDYHSELNMSSLELGDSALYFCASSRDSYEQYFGPGTRLTVT.

The chain joins TRBV30 to TRBJ2-7, with D perhaps TRBD2 (5 bases). Looked up from germline, CDR1 is GTSNPN and CDR2 is SVGIG (reference sequence). Trimming shortened V by 2 bases and J by 7 bases, and 9 bases separated the two germline ends. This CDR3 has 11 amino acids. The CDR3 loop reads CAWSRPGEQYF. The CDR3 coding sequence is TGTGCCTGGAGTCGGCCGGGGGAGCAGTACTTC.

This sequence joins TRBV20-1 and TRBJ2-3; 8 bases match TRBD1. CDR1 is DFQATT, CDR2 SNEGSKA, per germline (reference sequence). CDR3 size: 16 residues. V lost 2 bases, J lost 2 bases, and 9 bases stayed unmatched. The CDR3 loop is CSARRRGQVITDTQYF. The CDR3 DNA reads TGCAGTGCTAGACGCCGGGGACAGGTGATCACAGATACGCAGTATTTT.

J is TRBJ2-2 and V is TRBV12-3 or TRBV12-4; 8 positions match TRBD1. V shed 7 bases, J shed 4 bases, and the junction held 5 bases outside the gene matches. This CDR3 has 14 amino acids. CDR3 DNA: TGTGCCAGCACAGACACAGGGGGCACCGGGGAGCTGTTTTTT. It is translated as CASTDTGGTGELFF.

V is TRBV5-1 and J is TRBJ1-2, with unresolved D. The CDR3 spans 12 residues. V shed 1 base and J shed 9 bases, with 10 bases lying between them. CDR1 and CDR2 (germline): SGHRS, YFSETQ. In DNA form, the CDR3 reads TGCGCCAGCAGCTTGAATAGTGAGAGCTACACCTTC. It yields the protein CASSLNSESYTF.

This chain links TRBV20-1 with TRBJ1-3; D gene uncertain. The CDR3 has 14 residues. Germline V CDR1 and CDR2: DFQATT, SNEGSKA (reference sequence). V lost 2 bases to trimming and J lost 4 bases, with 12 bases between them. The CDR3 protein is CSARWQVGGNTIYF. The CDR3 DNA is TGCAGTGCTAGATGGCAGGTGGGCGGAAACACCATATATTTT.

The J gene is TRBJ1-5, the V gene TRBV23-1; weak D call: TRBD1 (5 bases). TRBV23-1 is labeled an ORF, and its function is uncertain. V gave up 0 bases and J gave up 9 bases, with 18 bases separating them. CDR3 size: 16 residues. CDR3 sequence: CASSQSGQRTFRPQHF. CDR3 sequence (DNA): TGCGCCAGCAGTCAATCGGGGCAGAGAACCTTCCGGCCCCAGCATTTT.

The CDR3 DNA reads as TGTGCCAGCTCACCTGATGCACTCGTGTGGACAGGGAAGGGAGGCTACACCTTC. Translation gives CASSPDALVWTGKGGYTF. V is TRBV18 and J is TRBJ1-2, with 8 positions matching TRBD1. V was clipped by 3 bases and J by 8 bases; unmatched bases: 20. Per germline, CDR1 KGHSH and CDR2 LQKENI. This CDR3 spans 18 amino acids.

This clonotype was seen just once. The rearrangement links TRBV23-1 to TRBJ1-2; no firm D call. TRBV23-1 is an ORF, and what it does is uncertain. This CDR3 comprises 14 residues. The V end was cut by 4 bases, the J end by 2 bases, with 11 bases between. The CDR3 DNA sequence: TGCGCCAGCAGTCGTCATAACTTAAACTATGGCTACACCTTC. The encoded protein is CASSRHNLNYGYTF.

The J gene is TRBJ1-5, the V gene TRBV5-1; D gene unclear. Trimming removed 0 bases from V and 3 bases from J, with 7 bases in between. This CDR3 has 14 residues. Germline lookup yields CDR1 SGHRS and CDR2 YFSETQ. The CDR3 reads CASSLEHLNQPQHF. CDR3 nucleotides: TGCGCCAGCAGCTTGGAACACCTCAATCAGCCCCAGCATTTT.

The chain employs TRBV9 and TRBJ1-1, with D unresolved. Germline V CDR1 and CDR2: SGDLS, YYNGEE. Trimming took 3 bases from V and 1 from J, leaving 7 bases between them. The CDR3 extends over 13 amino acids. CDR3 protein: CASSAVGNTEAFF. The CDR3, as DNA: TGTGCCAGCAGCGCCGTCGGGAACACTGAAGCTTTCTTT.

CDR3 in amino acids: CASSQDLKRGRHYGYTF. The CDR3 DNA reads TGCGCCAGCAGCCAAGATTTAAAAAGGGGGCGCCACTATGGCTACACCTTC. The chain couples TRBV4-1 to TRBJ1-2; 7 bases agree with TRBD1. The ends lost 0 bases at V and 3 bases at J; junction bases unmatched: 10. Germline lookup yields CDR1 MGHRA and CDR2 YSYEKL. The CDR3 extends over 17 amino acids.

The chain carries TRBV6-1 and TRBJ2-7; TRBD2 aligns across 9 bases. Germline CDR1 is MNHNS and CDR2 is SASEGT. V was pared by 8 bases and J by 2 bases, with 7 bases of the junction left unmatched. The CDR3 extends over 14 amino acids. In nucleotides, the CDR3 is TGTGCCAGCGGCTTAGCGGGGGCAGCCTACGAGCAGTACTTC. The encoded protein is CASGLAGAAYEQYF.

The V gene is TRBV28, the J gene TRBJ1-2; 8 bases are shared with TRBD1. Losses at the gene ends were 4 bases for V and 4 bases for J; bases not matched to a gene: 2. The CDR3 covers 13 residues. Per the germline V gene, CDR1 is MDHEN and CDR2 is SYDVKM. The CDR3 nucleotides read TGTGCCAGCAGTTCAGGGGGCGCCTATGGCTACACCTTC. Translation: CASSSGGAYGYTF.

The chain combines TRBV11-2 with TRBJ2-3; D is uncertain. The CDR3 loop spans 15 amino acids. Germline V gene lookup returns CDR1 SGHAT and CDR2 FQNNGV. Trimming took off 1 base at V and 0 bases at J, with 8 bases between the two ends. CDR3 in amino acids: CASSLGATSTDTQYF. CDR3 sequence (DNA): TGTGCCAGCAGCTTAGGGGCTACTAGCACAGATACGCAGTATTTT.

This chain joins TRBV6-6 and TRBJ2-1; 10 nucleotides agree with TRBD1. Germline lookup yields CDR1 MNHNY and CDR2 SVGAGI (reference sequence). The CDR3 length is 12 residues. The V gene end was trimmed by 8 bases and the J gene end by 10 bases; junction bases not matched to a gene: 5. CDR3 sequence: CASEWDRGEQFF. In DNA, the CDR3 is TGTGCCAGCGAGTGGGACAGGGGAGAGCAGTTCTTC.

The chain has TRBV27 and TRBJ2-3; D is uncertain. Germline CDR1 MNHEY, CDR2 SMNVEV (reference sequence). CDR3 length: 13 residues. V lost 3 bases and J lost 5, with 9 bases in between. Written as DNA, the CDR3 is TGTGCCAGCAGTTTGGCACTGGTAGATACGCAGTATTTT. It yields the protein CASSLALVDTQYF.

The chain links TRBV5-1 to TRBJ1-2; 9 bases line up with TRBD1. The CDR3 is 14 residues long. Unmatched junction bases numbered 5, after V lost 4 bases and J lost 4 bases. The V gene's germline CDR1 is SGHRS and CDR2 YFSETQ. Here the CDR3 reads CASSAGTGFYGYTF. The CDR3 DNA is TGCGCCAGCAGCGCCGGGACAGGGTTCTATGGCTACACCTTC.

This chain joins TRBV4-1 and TRBJ2-7; TRBD1 aligns across 7 bases. Germline CDR1 MGHRA, CDR2 YSYEKL. Trimming cost V 4 bases and J 4 bases; bases outside gene matches: 7. CDR3 length equals 14 residues. CDR3 sequence: CASSLGQVDYEQYF. CDR3 coding DNA: TGCGCCAGCAGCCTCGGACAGGTCGATTACGAGCAGTACTTC.

The CDR3 spells CASSFPAGGQETQYF. CDR3 DNA sequence: TGTGCCAGCAGCTTCCCAGCGGGGGGTCAAGAGACCCAGTACTTC. The V and J genes are TRBV13 and TRBJ2-5; TRBD2 agrees at 9 bases. CDR3 length: 15 residues. With V trimmed by 3 bases and J by 2 bases, 4 bases remained unmatched. CDR1 and CDR2 (germline): PRHDT, FYEKMQ (reference sequence).

The chain joins TRBV6-5 to TRBJ2-3, with a tentative D call TRBD1 (6 bases). Trimming took off 7 bases at V and 3 bases at J, with 14 bases between the two ends. Germline-derived CDR1 and CDR2 are MNHEY and SVGAGI. There are 14 residues in the CDR3. The CDR3 region is CASTVSTGTDTQYF. The CDR3 coding sequence is TGTGCCAGCACCGTATCAACAGGGACAGATACGCAGTATTTT.

The chain uses TRBV6-5 and TRBJ2-7; no reliable D call. The CDR3 loop spans 13 amino acids. With 3 bases removed from V and 3 bases from J, the gap between germline ends came to 9 bases. Germline loops: CDR1 MNHEY, CDR2 SVGAGI. In DNA, the CDR3 is TGTGCCAGCAGTTATTCCGACGTCTACGAGCAGTACTTC. Protein product: CASSYSDVYEQYF.

The CDR3 spells CASTPQRTGGTDTQYF. CDR3 sequence (DNA): TGTGCCAGCACCCCTCAACGGACAGGGGGCACAGATACGCAGTATTTT. V gene TRBV3-1 combines with J gene TRBJ2-3, with 9 positions matching TRBD1. V was clipped by 7 bases and J by 1 base; unmatched bases: 9. The CDR3 runs 16 residues. The V gene's germline CDR1 is LGHDT and CDR2 YNNKEL (reference sequence).